A selection of T cell receptor beta chains follows, all from one sample in a study of T cell repertoires in cytomegalovirus infection. From the reads, TCRdb called clonotypes with MiXCR, one entry per CDR3 protein. The table lists approximately 76,000 distinct CDR3 sequences, around 3.4% of them singletons. Sequencing input: PBMCs. The receptors were sampled from a human donor in good health (CMV status not recorded). Some clones in this sample may be carry-over from other donors' samples. Each CDR3 is given with its conserved first and last residue. D genes are given only for firm matches. Size is stated as once, few, many or a size class.

j_call,d_call,v_call,clone_size,cdr3_nt,cdr3_aa
TRBJ1-4,TRBD1,TRBV6-2/TRBV6-3,many,TGTGCCAGCAGTTCAAGGACAGGAGGAGGCGAAAAACTGTTTTTT,CASSSRTGGGEKLFF
TRBJ2-1,TRBD2,TRBV30,many,TGTGCCTCATCCGGGACTAGCGGCTACAATGAGCAGTTCTTC,CASSGTSGYNEQFF
TRBJ2-3,NA,TRBV9,many,TGTGCCAGCAGCGTAGGTCAGGGGGATACGCAGTATTTT,CASSVGQGDTQYF
TRBJ1-2,NA,TRBV12-3/TRBV12-4,many,TGTGCCAGCAGTTTAGACATAAGGAGGGGCTACACCTTC,CASSLDIRRGYTF
TRBJ1-5,NA,TRBV12-5,many,TGTGCTAGTGGTCACCAGGGGAAGCCCCAGCATTTT,CASGHQGKPQHF
TRBJ2-3,NA,TRBV7-3,many,TGTGCCAGCTCCACGGGGAGCACAGATACGCAGTATTTT,CASSTGSTDTQYF
TRBJ1-2,TRBD1,TRBV2,many,TGTGCCAGCAGTGCGGACAGGGGGCGAGGCTACACCTTC,CASSADRGRGYTF
TRBJ2-3,TRBD2,TRBV7-2,many,TGTGCCAGCAGCCGATGGTCCGGGACTAGTCGTACGGATACGCAGTATTTT,CASSRWSGTSRTDTQYF
TRBJ2-7,NA,TRBV28,many,TGTGCCAGCAGTTTATCGTATCGTGCCTACGAGCAGTACTTC,CASSLSYRAYEQYF
TRBJ1-5,TRBD1,TRBV19,many,TGTGCCAGTAGTACGTCCAGGGGGTATCAGCCCCAGCATTTT,CASSTSRGYQPQHF
TRBJ1-6,NA,TRBV7-2,many,TGTGCCAGCAGCCACGGGACTCATAATTCACCCCTCCACTTT,CASSHGTHNSPLHF
TRBJ2-3,NA,TRBV29-1,many,TGCAGCGTGGGGGAAGAATCTAGCTCGGCGCAGTATTTT,CSVGEESSSAQYF
TRBJ2-3,NA,TRBV27,many,TGTGCCAGCAGTTTAGGCCGAGGAGATACGCAGTATTTT,CASSLGRGDTQYF
TRBJ1-2,NA,TRBV19,many,TGTGCCAGTAATTCGGACGTCTATGGCTACACCTTC,CASNSDVYGYTF
TRBJ2-5,NA,TRBV7-2,many,TGTGCCAGCAGCTTAGAGGCAGGGAGGGAGACCCAGTACTTC,CASSLEAGRETQYF
TRBJ1-5,NA,TRBV6-2/TRBV6-3,many,TGTGCCAGCAGTTACTCTCTGGGCAGTTCAGGCCAGCCCCAGCATTTT,CASSYSLGSSGQPQHF
TRBJ1-4,NA,TRBV7-2,many,TGTGCCAGCACCTTAGGAGGATATAATGAAAAACTGTTTTTT,CASTLGGYNEKLFF
TRBJ1-5,NA,TRBV7-6,many,TGTGCCAGCAGCTTAACTGTTGACGGTGGGAACCAGCATTTT,CASSLTVDGGNQHF